The 26 T cell receptor beta chains below come from one sample, sequenced in a study of T cells in Graves' hyperthyroidism and ophthalmopathy. TCR beta CDR3 sequences were amplified from RNA transcripts. A first-round RT-PCR of the TCR CDR3 used the HTBI primer set. MiXCR was run by TCRdb on the multiplex PCR reads, yielding one entry per CDR3 protein. The sample yields under 450,000 distinct CDR3 sequences, approximately 14% seen once. The specimen was blood. Receptor source: a woman under 30 with Graves' hyperthyroidism.

The chain joins TRBV4-2 to TRBJ1-3; no clear D. CDR1 and CDR2 (germline): LGHNA, YNFKEQ. V lost 5 bases, J lost 0 bases, and 8 bases lay in between. The CDR3 is 14 residues long. CDR3 region: CASSETDSGNTIYF. CDR3 nucleotide sequence: TGTGCCAGCAGCGAAACCGACTCTGGAAACACCATATATTTT.

This clonotype showed up just a few times. The V and J genes are TRBV10-3 and TRBJ1-5, with 7 bases fitting TRBD1. This CDR3 contains 14 residues. Losses at the gene ends were 5 bases for V and 5 bases for J; bases not matched to a gene: 6. CDR1 is ENHRY, CDR2 SYGVKD, per germline. The CDR3 region has the DNA TGTGCCATCAGTACCAGACAGGGCGATCAGCCCCAGCATTTT. Translation gives CAISTRQGDQPQHF.

This clonotype was counted many times. The V and J genes are TRBV4-2 and TRBJ2-7; 7 positions match TRBD2. J gave up 4 bases and V 8 bases, and 11 bases lay outside the gene matches. In germline, CDR1 is LGHNA, CDR2 YNFKEQ. CDR3 length: 14 residues. CDR3 in amino acids: CASSQDGREYEQYF. The DNA of the CDR3 is TGTGCCAGCTCCCAAGATGGGCGGGAGTACGAGCAGTACTTC.

The chain carries TRBV5-8 and TRBJ1-1; D is undetermined. Trimming took off 4 bases at V and 1 base at J, with 8 bases between the two ends. Looked up from germline, CDR1 is SGHTS and CDR2 is YDEGEE. This CDR3 region has 13 residues. CDR3 in amino acids: CASSPTPNTEAFF. The CDR3 nucleotides are TGTGCCAGCAGCCCCACACCGAACACTGAAGCTTTCTTT.

The genes are TRBV29-1 and TRBJ2-7, with no clear D. The V gene's germline CDR1 is SQVTM and CDR2 ANQGSEA. V was cut by 7 bases and J by 0 bases, with 13 bases left in between. The CDR3 sequence is 13 residues long. The DNA for the CDR3 is TGCAGCGCGATGGGCTTAAGCTCCTACGAGCAGTACTTC. Translating it yields CSAMGLSSYEQYF.

At least ten counts were recorded for this clonotype. This chain connects TRBV2 to TRBJ2-1, with D maybe TRBD2 (7 bases). Trimming removed 8 bases from V and 5 bases from J, with 16 bases in between. CDR1 and CDR2 (germline): SNHLY, FYNNEI. The CDR3 contains 14 residues. CDR3 nucleotide sequence: TGTGCCAGCGCCGCGCGGGGGCGGCACAATGAGCAGTTCTTC. Translating gives CASAARGRHNEQFF.

CDR3 residues: CASSSLGFLHF. CDR3 DNA sequence: TGTGCCAGCAGCTCTTTAGGGTTCCTCCACTTT. This chain joins TRBV7-9 and TRBJ1-6; D ambiguous. This CDR3 has 11 residues. Germline-derived CDR1 and CDR2 are SEHNR and FQNEAQ (reference sequence). Between the trimmed V and J ends, which lost 4 bases and 15 bases, there was a span of 10 bases. The variable domain in full, with the rest retrieved from reference TRBV7-9 and TRBJ1-6, is DTGVSQNPRHKITKRGQNVTFRCDPISEHNRLYWYRQTLGQGPEFLTYFQNEAQLEKSRLLSDRFSAERPKGSFSTLEIQRTEQGDSAMYLCASSSLGFLHFGNGTRLTVT.

This clonotype was seen repeatedly, ten times or more. The chain carries TRBV28 and TRBJ2-7; D may be TRBD1 (5 bases). The CDR3 length is 17 residues. V was shortened by 2 bases and J by 0 bases, with 17 bases between the two germline ends. Germline V gives CDR1 MDHEN, CDR2 SYDVKM. CDR3 sequence: CASSLVGHPRASYEQYF. Here the CDR3 DNA reads TGTGCCAGCAGTTTAGTAGGACACCCGAGAGCCTCCTACGAGCAGTACTTC. The complete variable domain, with remaining parts taken from reference TRBV28 and TRBJ2-7, reads DVKVTQSSRYLVKRTGEKVFLECVQDMDHENMFWYRQDPGLGLRLIYFSYDVKMKEKGDIPEGYSVSREKKERFSLILESASTNQTSMYLCASSLVGHPRASYEQYFGPGTRLTVT.

The sample holds many counts of this clonotype. V usage is TRBV12-3 or TRBV12-4 and J usage is TRBJ2-1, with 10 bases fitting TRBD2. The CDR3 has 15 amino acids. V shed 7 bases and J 4 bases; nucleotides not matched to a gene: 7. DNA for the CDR3: TGTGCCAGCACCCCCGGACTAGCGGTATACAATGAGCAGTTCTTC. Its protein is CASTPGLAVYNEQFF.

This clonotype was counted many times. The CDR3 DNA is TGTGCCAGCAGTGCGGAGGGGACTAGCGGGAGTTCCGAGCAGTACTTC. This sequence encodes CASSAEGTSGSSEQYF. This chain connects TRBV2 to TRBJ2-7; 14 bases match TRBD2. J lost 6 bases, V lost 4 bases, and 8 bases had no gene match. Looked up from germline, CDR1 is SNHLY and CDR2 is FYNNEI. The length of the CDR3 is 16 residues. The whole variable domain, remainder taken from reference TRBV2 and TRBJ2-7, is EPEVTQTPSHQVTQMGQEVILRCVPISNHLYFYWYRQILGQKVEFLVSFYNNEISEKSEIFDDQFSVERPDGSNFTLKIRSTKLEDSAMYFCASSAEGTSGSSEQYFGPGTRLTVT.

This clonotype was seen a handful of times. V usage is TRBV18 and J usage is TRBJ1-6, with a possible D match to TRBD1 (5 bases). The CDR3 has 18 amino acids. Germline lookup yields CDR1 KGHSH and CDR2 LQKENI. V dropped 3 bases and J dropped 0 bases, with 15 bases sitting between them. CDR3 DNA sequence: TGTGCCAGCTCACCCAAACCGGGGGGGGGCTCCTATAATTCACCCCTCCACTTT. Translation gives CASSPKPGGGSYNSPLHF.

This clonotype was counted ten times or more. The genes are TRBV4-1 and TRBJ1-2; possibly TRBD1 for D (5 bases). Looked up from germline, CDR1 is MGHRA and CDR2 is YSYEKL. This CDR3 contains 14 residues. V was shortened by 1 base and J by 4 bases, with 10 bases between the two germline ends. CDR3 bases: TGCGCCAGCAGCCAAGCGGGACGGATCTATGGCTACACCTTC. Protein: CASSQAGRIYGYTF.

This clonotype was counted at least ten times. This chain links TRBV20-1 with TRBJ2-7, with 9 bases lining up with TRBD1. From germline, CDR1 is DFQATT and CDR2 SNEGSKA (reference sequence). V was clipped by 6 bases and J by 2 bases; unmatched bases: 2. The CDR3 extends over 12 amino acids. The CDR3: CSAGQGTYEQYF. The CDR3 DNA reads TGCAGTGCGGGACAGGGAACCTACGAGCAGTACTTC.

This clonotype occurred many times. This chain links TRBV20-1 with TRBJ2-7; D might be TRBD1 or TRBD2, each matching 6 bases. Germline CDR1 and CDR2: DFQATT and SNEGSKA (reference sequence). The CDR3 runs 16 residues. V lost 1 base and J lost 0, with 16 bases in between. CDR3 amino acids: CSARADGRGGSYEQYF. CDR3 DNA: TGCAGTGCTAGAGCTGACGGCAGGGGAGGCTCCTACGAGCAGTACTTC.

This clonotype has a handful of counts. The J gene is TRBJ2-5, the V gene TRBV9; possible D gene TRBD2, 6 bases. Deletions cut 2 bases from V and 3 bases from J, with 11 bases between. Germline lookup yields CDR1 SGDLS and CDR2 YYNGEE. This CDR3 spans 14 amino acids. CDR3 loop: CASSVIGGKETQYF. For the CDR3, the DNA is TGTGCCAGCAGCGTTATTGGCGGGAAAGAGACCCAGTACTTC.

V is TRBV5-6 and J is TRBJ2-2; D is unresolved. This CDR3 has 14 residues. CDR1 and CDR2 (germline): SGHDT, YYEEEE. Trimming took off 6 bases at V and 0 bases at J, with 9 bases between the two ends. DNA for the CDR3: TGTGCCAGCACCCCCGACGCGAACACCGGGGAGCTGTTTTTT. Translated, it gives CASTPDANTGELFF.

This clonotype was detected many times. The chain joins TRBV6-2 or TRBV6-3 to TRBJ2-7, with no clear D. Per the germline V gene, CDR1 is MNHEY and CDR2 is SVGEGT. The CDR3 covers 13 residues. The V end lost 6 bases, the J end lost 5 bases, and 14 bases lay between the germline ends. In DNA form, the CDR3 reads TGTGCCAGCAGCAAATGGGGTCGGGACGAGCAGTACTTC. As protein: CASSKWGRDEQYF.

Many counts were recorded for this clonotype. This rearrangement joins TRBV20-1 to TRBJ2-7, with 11 bases that match TRBD2. The CDR3 length is 15 residues. Germline CDR1 DFQATT, CDR2 SNEGSKA (reference sequence). V lost 5 bases to trimming and J lost 7 bases; unmatched junction nucleotides: 13. CDR3 sequence (DNA): TGCAGTGCTCTCTCAACTAGCGGGGGTAGATGGGAGCAGTACTTC. Protein product: CSALSTSGGRWEQYF.

V usage is TRBV10-3 and J usage is TRBJ2-2, with 8 bases fitting TRBD2. The J segment lost 5 bases and the V segment lost 8 bases, leaving 10 bases of the junction unmatched. CDR3 length equals 15 residues. The germline V gene encodes CDR1 ENHRY and CDR2 SYGVKD. The CDR3 loop reads CAISPASGPTGELFF. The CDR3 bases are TGTGCCATCTCGCCAGCTAGCGGGCCTACCGGGGAGCTGTTTTTT.

The chain employs TRBV28 and TRBJ2-7; 7 nucleotides align to TRBD2. The germline gives CDR1 MDHEN, CDR2 SYDVKM. There are 13 residues in the CDR3. V was pared by 7 bases and J by 4 bases, with 7 bases of the junction left unmatched. Here the CDR3 DNA reads TGTGCCAGCAACCCAGCGGGGCCATACGAGCAGTACTTC. Translating it yields CASNPAGPYEQYF.

The chain employs TRBV5-1 and TRBJ2-1; a possible D gene is TRBD2 (6 bases). From germline, CDR1 is SGHRS and CDR2 YFSETQ. This CDR3 contains 15 residues. Trimming cost V 0 bases and J 4 bases, with 11 bases left between them. As DNA, the CDR3 is TGCGCCAGCAGCTTGGGAGCGGGTACGTACAATGAGCAGTTCTTC. Translating gives CASSLGAGTYNEQFF.

V gene TRBV28 combines with J gene TRBJ1-6, with D maybe TRBD1 (5 bases). V lost 1 base and J 0 bases, leaving 7 bases between the germline ends. Germline CDR1 is MDHEN and CDR2 is SYDVKM. This CDR3 region has 16 residues. The CDR3 protein is CASSLSGGSYNSPLHF. DNA of the CDR3: TGTGCCAGCAGTTTATCGGGGGGCTCCTATAATTCACCCCTCCACTTT.

This clonotype was recorded at least ten times. The chain joins TRBV20-1 to TRBJ2-7, with 10 bases lining up with TRBD1. This CDR3 is built from 15 residues. J was trimmed by 2 bases and V by 6 bases; bases with no gene match: 10. Germline V gives CDR1 DFQATT, CDR2 SNEGSKA (reference sequence). The CDR3 DNA reads TGCAGTGCAGGACGGGACAGGGGATACCCCTACGAGCAGTACTTC. Amino acid sequence: CSAGRDRGYPYEQYF.

In this sample, this clonotype turned up once. Germline and junction disagree at one end, which may indicate a read error. The chain couples TRBV4-2 to TRBJ2-7; TRBD2 is a possible D gene (6 bases). This CDR3 spans 14 amino acids. In germline, CDR1 is LGHNA, CDR2 YNFKEQ. The CDR3 spells CASSQGDFSYDQYF. CDR3 DNA: TGTGCCAGCAGCCAAGGGGACTTTTCCTACGATCAGTACTTC.

This clonotype occurred many times. CDR3 DNA: TGCAGTGCTAGTGGTTGGGCTAGCGGGGTTCGGGAGACCCAGTACTTC. Residues: CSASGWASGVRETQYF. The rearrangement uses TRBV20-1 and TRBJ2-5; 9 bases align to TRBD2. Germline V lookup: CDR1 DFQATT, CDR2 SNEGSKA (reference sequence). The CDR3 contains 16 residues. The trim removed 3 bases at V and 5 bases at J, leaving 13 bases unmatched.

This clonotype has ten or more counts. V is TRBV6-1 and J is TRBJ2-1; 10 nucleotides align to TRBD2. V was clipped by 6 bases and J by 0 bases; unmatched bases: 5. The germline gives CDR1 MNHNS, CDR2 SASEGT. The CDR3 has 16 amino acids. This CDR3 reads CASSSSSGSSYNEQFF. The CDR3 DNA follows: TGTGCCAGCAGCTCATCTAGCGGGAGCTCCTACAATGAGCAGTTCTTC.